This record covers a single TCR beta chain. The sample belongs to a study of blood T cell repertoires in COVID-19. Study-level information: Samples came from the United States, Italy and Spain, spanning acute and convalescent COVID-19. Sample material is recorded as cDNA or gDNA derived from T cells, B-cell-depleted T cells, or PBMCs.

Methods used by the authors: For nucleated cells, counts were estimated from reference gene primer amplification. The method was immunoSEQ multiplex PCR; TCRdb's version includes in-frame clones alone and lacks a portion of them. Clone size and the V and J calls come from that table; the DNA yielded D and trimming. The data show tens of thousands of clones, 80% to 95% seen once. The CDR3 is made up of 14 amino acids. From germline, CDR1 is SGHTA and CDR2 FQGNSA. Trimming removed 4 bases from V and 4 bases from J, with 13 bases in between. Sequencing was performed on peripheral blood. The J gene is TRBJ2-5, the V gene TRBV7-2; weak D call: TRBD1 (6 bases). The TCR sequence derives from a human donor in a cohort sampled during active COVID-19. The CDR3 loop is CASSWSRGGETQYF. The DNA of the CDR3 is TGTGCCAGCAGCTGGAGCAGGGGTGGAGAGACCCAGTACTTC.